This T cell receptor beta chain was sequenced for a study of CD8+CD57+ T cells in acquired aplastic anemia. Profiling that covered TCR beta VDJ and CDR3 relied on genomic DNA as its template. A single record per CDR3 protein comes from TCRdb applying MiXCR to the reads. Among just over 200,000 distinct CDR3 sequences listed, approximately 65% were seen once. This clonotype was observed a handful of times. V lost 4 bases, J lost 7 bases, and 15 bases stayed unmatched. The CDR3 totals 16 residues. The germline CDR1 and CDR2 sequences are SGHTS and YDEGEE. All sequencing subjects had displayed CD8+CD57+ cell expansion on flow cytometry.

The chain is built from TRBV5-8 and TRBJ2-7; 9 positions agree with TRBD2. This TCR was sampled from a human donor with aplastic anemia. Sequenced sample: sorted CD4+, CD8+, or CD8+CD57+ T cells (not recorded which) from PBMCs. The CDR3 region is CASSRDGRGRAEEQYF. CDR3 bases: TGTGCCAGCAGCCGGGACGGGCGCGGGAGGGCGGAGGAGCAGTACTTC.